These 28 T cell receptor beta chains came from one sample sequenced in a study of T cell responses to AZD1222 COVID-19 vaccine (dated by TCRdb to the early 2020s). The library was made by the immunoSEQ multiplex PCR assay. TCRdb provides this immuneACCESS table in a form limited to in-frame rearrangements. Some clones are lacking; in checked studies, under half of them reflect an unresolved V gene, and why the rest are absent is not known. Here the sample has 90,000 to 150,000 clones; more than 75% occur a single time. The top ten clones comprise about 3.7% of the sample. The sample's time point label is to be understood as: baseline before first vaccination. The source was peripheral blood, collected on day 0 of AZD1222 vaccination. Receptor source: an adult in good health.

The J gene is TRBJ2-6, the V gene TRBV2; 7 nucleotides agree with TRBD1. This CDR3 region has 16 residues. Germline values: CDR1 SNHLY, CDR2 FYNNEI. Losses at the gene ends were 5 bases for V and 0 bases for J; bases not matched to a gene: 4. The CDR3 loop reads CASSRTGGSGANVLTF. CDR3 nucleotide sequence: TGTGCCAGCAGTAGGACAGGCGGCTCTGGGGCCAACGTCCTGACTTTC.

The CDR3 is CASNRGERNQPQHF. As DNA, the CDR3 is TGTGCCAGTAATCGGGGAGAAAGAAATCAGCCCCAGCATTTT. The rearrangement joins TRBV2 to TRBJ1-5; unclear D gene. Germline assignment: CDR1 SNHLY and CDR2 FYNNEI. The CDR3 sequence is 14 residues long. The V and J ends lost 9 bases and 4 bases respectively, with 16 bases between them.

The rearrangement links TRBV2 to TRBJ1-2; 8 bases are shared with TRBD1. The V gene's germline CDR1 is SNHLY and CDR2 FYNNEI. The CDR3 is 15 residues long. The trim removed 8 bases at V and 0 bases at J, leaving 8 bases unmatched. CDR3 DNA: TGTGCCAGCGGTCGGCAGGGGGCTACTAACTATGGCTACACCTTC. Its protein product is CASGRQGATNYGYTF.

The V and J genes are TRBV19 and TRBJ2-7, with D maybe TRBD2 (6 bases). This CDR3 region has 16 residues. CDR1 LNHDA and CDR2 SQIVND come from the germline V gene (reference sequence). Trimming stripped 3 bases from V and 0 bases from J, with 15 bases between. The CDR3, as DNA: TGTGCCAGTAGTATCGCGGGACGGGCCCTCTCCTACGAGCAGTACTTC. It encodes CASSIAGRALSYEQYF.

This chain connects TRBV6-2 or TRBV6-3 to TRBJ1-5, with D unclear. The V end lost 6 bases, the J end lost 1 base, and 13 bases lay between the germline ends. The germline gives CDR1 MNHEY, CDR2 SVGEGT. CDR3 length: 15 residues. Here the CDR3 reads CASSPRPASNQPQHF. In DNA form, the CDR3 reads TGTGCCAGCAGCCCCCGACCGGCGAGCAATCAGCCCCAGCATTTT.

The chain couples TRBV12-3 or TRBV12-4 to TRBJ2-5; 8 bases align to TRBD2. The ends lost 7 bases at V and 11 bases at J; junction bases unmatched: 9. The length of the CDR3 is 12 residues. The DNA for the CDR3 is TGTGCCAGCACCCTACCGGGGGGGGGACAGTACTTC. It specifies CASTLPGGGQYF.

This rearrangement joins TRBV7-2 to TRBJ2-3; 11 nucleotides line up with TRBD2. Losses at the gene ends were 2 bases for V and 2 bases for J; bases not matched to a gene: 3. The CDR3 is made up of 16 amino acids. Germline V gene sequence: CDR1 SGHTA, CDR2 FQGNSA. This CDR3 is CASSLTSGGNTDTQYF. CDR3 nucleotide sequence: TGTGCCAGCAGCTTAACTAGCGGGGGTAACACAGATACGCAGTATTTT. The complete variable domain, with remaining parts taken from reference TRBV7-2 and TRBJ2-3, reads GAGVSQSPSNKVTEKGKDVELRCDPISGHTALYWYRQSLGQGLEFLIYFQGNSAPDKSGLPSDRFSAERTGGSVSTLTIQRTQQEDSAVYLCASSLTSGGNTDTQYFGPGTRLTVL.

The chain recombines TRBV6-5 with TRBJ1-2; 9 nucleotides match TRBD1. J was trimmed by 9 bases and V by 6 bases; bases with no gene match: 8. Germline CDR1 MNHEY, CDR2 SVGAGI. CDR3 length: 13 amino acids. The CDR3 protein is CASSADRGYSYTF. The CDR3 region has the DNA TGTGCCAGCAGCGCCGACAGGGGGTATAGCTACACCTTC.

The rearrangement joins TRBV18 to TRBJ2-6; 7 bases fit TRBD1. CDR3 length: 15 residues. V shed 3 bases and J 3 bases; nucleotides not matched to a gene: 2. Germline CDR1 is KGHSH and CDR2 is LQKENI. The chain's CDR3 is CASSPTGDGANVLTF. CDR3 DNA: TGTGCCAGCTCACCCACAGGGGATGGGGCCAACGTCCTGACTTTC.

This chain links TRBV19 with TRBJ2-3; TRBD1 is a possible D gene (5 bases). CDR3 length: 15 residues. V dropped 7 bases and J dropped 4 bases, with 18 bases sitting between them. The germline V gene encodes CDR1 LNHDA and CDR2 SQIVND (reference sequence). CDR3 sequence: CASKFGAGPADTQYF. CDR3 bases: TGTGCCAGTAAGTTCGGAGCAGGGCCCGCAGATACGCAGTATTTT.

This chain uses TRBV5-1 with TRBJ1-3; tentatively, D is TRBD1 (6 bases). The V and J ends lost 5 bases and 7 bases respectively, with 16 bases between them. Germline lookup yields CDR1 SGHRS and CDR2 YFSETQ. The CDR3 is made up of 14 amino acids. The CDR3 loop is CASRPFGTSNTIYF. In DNA form, the CDR3 reads TGCGCCAGCAGGCCCTTTGGGACATCTAACACCATATATTTT.

The chain is built from TRBV5-3 and TRBJ1-2; no firm D call. TRBV5-3 is an ORF; its function is uncertain. V was pared by 7 bases and J by 5 bases, with 18 bases between. This CDR3 contains 14 residues. The CDR3 loop reads CARSGSLIGYGYTF. The DNA for the CDR3 is TGTGCCAGATCGGGGAGCCTTATCGGGTATGGCTACACCTTC.

The chain couples TRBV6-2 or TRBV6-3 to TRBJ2-3; D perhaps matches TRBD2 (5 bases). The CDR3 covers 19 residues. Germline CDR1 and CDR2: MNHEY and SVGEGT. The germline V and J ends were trimmed by 2 bases and 3 bases, with 24 bases remaining between them. The DNA of the CDR3 is TGTGCCAGCAGTTACCCCTACGAATGGAGAGGGAAGAGGACAGATACGCAGTATTTT. This codes for CASSYPYEWRGKRTDTQYF.

In this sample, this clone turned up once. This chain joins TRBV12-3 or TRBV12-4 and TRBJ1-2, with D hard to call. Trimming left V 3 bases short and J 2 bases short, with 7 bases between. CDR3 length: 13 amino acids. The DNA of the CDR3 is TGTGCCAGCAGTTTGGGAATGAACTATGGCTACACCTTC. It yields the protein CASSLGMNYGYTF.

The chain has TRBV5-1 and TRBJ2-5; 8 nucleotides align to TRBD1. J gave up 1 base and V 4 bases, and 3 bases lay outside the gene matches. The germline V gene has CDR1 SGHRS and CDR2 YFSETQ. This CDR3 spans 14 amino acids. CDR3 bases: TGCGCCAGCAGCCTAGACAGGGGCCAAGAGACCCAGTACTTC. Its protein is CASSLDRGQETQYF.

The rearrangement uses TRBV27 and TRBJ2-7; the D gene is possibly TRBD1 (6 bases). The CDR3 runs 15 residues. V was pared by 5 bases and J by 3 bases, with 17 bases between. Germline assignment: CDR1 MNHEY and CDR2 SMNVEV (reference sequence). The CDR3 region has the DNA TGTGCCAGCAGTCTAGATATTACAGGGTTCTACGAGCAGTACTTC. Its translation is CASSLDITGFYEQYF.

This chain links TRBV27 with TRBJ2-3; 8 nucleotides match TRBD1. CDR3 length: 12 amino acids. Germline CDR1 is MNHEY and CDR2 is SMNVEV (reference sequence). The V segment lost 7 bases and the J segment 5 bases; nucleotides outside the gene matches: 2. CDR3 in amino acids: CASTGGRDTQYF. The CDR3 DNA is TGTGCCAGCACAGGGGGCAGAGATACGCAGTATTTT.

This chain links TRBV4-1 with TRBJ2-2; TRBD1 agrees at 11 bases. The CDR3 has 19 amino acids. CDR1 and CDR2 (germline): MGHRA, YSYEKL. After removal of 0 bases from V and 1 base from J, the junction contained 7 bases not matched to a gene. The CDR3 DNA reads TGCGCCAGCAGCCAAGAGGGACAGGGGGTACTAGGGAACACCGGGGAGCTGTTTTTT. Translating gives CASSQEGQGVLGNTGELFF.

V and J are TRBV5-1 and TRBJ2-7, with TRBD1 matching 8 bases. Germline CDR1 reads SGHRS; CDR2 reads YFSETQ. V shed 4 bases, J shed 6 bases, and the junction held 9 bases outside the gene matches. This CDR3 comprises 14 residues. The CDR3 loop is CASSPGTGTSEQYF. CDR3 sequence (DNA): TGCGCCAGCAGCCCGGGGACAGGAACGAGCGAGCAGTACTTC.

This clone was counted at least ten times. The CDR3, as DNA: TGTGCCAGCAGCGCAAGGGACAGGGAGGGCGAGCAGTACTTC. It translates to CASSARDREGEQYF. This chain connects TRBV9 to TRBJ2-7; TRBD1 aligns across 9 bases. CDR1 is SGDLS, CDR2 YYNGEE, per germline. The CDR3 sequence is 14 residues long. Trimming took 3 bases from V and 6 from J; bases not matched to a gene: 7.

V usage is TRBV6-6 and J usage is TRBJ2-1; tentative D call: TRBD2 (5 bases). Germline lookup yields CDR1 MNHNY and CDR2 SVGAGI (reference sequence). The CDR3 loop spans 13 amino acids. The V end lost 8 bases, the J end lost 7 bases, and 15 bases lay between the germline ends. The CDR3 nucleotides are TGTGCCAGCGTAACGGGGATTTATAATGAGCAGTTCTTC. This sequence encodes CASVTGIYNEQFF.

Concerning this clone itself: One end of the junction is discordant with germline, which a read error may explain. The chain couples TRBV4-1 to TRBJ1-4, with 7 bases that match TRBD1. The CDR3 totals 14 residues. Germline assignment: CDR1 MGHRA and CDR2 YSYEKL. The CDR3 loop reads CASSQDDRVGKLFF. Here the CDR3 DNA reads TGTGCCAGCAGCCAAGATGACAGGGTAGGAAAACTGTTTTTT.

The chain combines TRBV25-1 with TRBJ1-1; D is unclear. Trimming took off 3 bases at V and 3 bases at J, with 14 bases between the two ends. The germline V gene encodes CDR1 MGHDK and CDR2 SYGVNS. The CDR3 extends over 15 amino acids. CDR3: CASSDPLGKDTEAFF. The CDR3 DNA reads TGTGCCAGCAGTGACCCCTTGGGTAAGGACACTGAAGCTTTCTTT.

The genes are TRBV18 and TRBJ2-5, with D maybe TRBD2 (6 bases). Germline V CDR1 and CDR2: KGHSH, LQKENI. V gave up 4 bases and J gave up 3 bases, with 15 bases separating them. There are 15 residues in the CDR3. CDR3: CASSRVSGGEETQYF. For the CDR3, the DNA is TGTGCCAGCTCACGGGTTTCCGGGGGAGAAGAGACCCAGTACTTC.

The V and J genes are TRBV27 and TRBJ1-2, with TRBD1 identical over 8 bases. The J segment lost 3 bases and the V segment lost 5 bases, leaving 8 bases of the junction unmatched. Germline values: CDR1 MNHEY, CDR2 SMNVEV (reference sequence). The CDR3 length is 15 residues. The CDR3 bases are TGTGCCAGCAGTCGTCCCGGGACAGGCGACTATGGCTACACCTTC. Translated: CASSRPGTGDYGYTF.

This rearrangement joins TRBV12-3 or TRBV12-4 to TRBJ1-1, with D hard to call. Trimming cost V 4 bases and J 4 bases, with 10 bases left between them. The CDR3 covers 13 residues. The CDR3 loop reads CASSSRRGTEAFF. The CDR3 region has the DNA TGTGCCAGCAGTTCCCGACGGGGCACTGAAGCTTTCTTT.

The chain joins TRBV24-1 to TRBJ2-3; D is perhaps TRBD2 (5 bases). The CDR3 is 13 residues long. From germline, CDR1 is KGHDR and CDR2 SFDVKD. Trimming stripped 9 bases from V and 4 bases from J, with 13 bases between. DNA for the CDR3: TGTGCCACCGAGGGCGCCGAGTCAGATACGCAGTATTTT. Its protein product is CATEGAESDTQYF.

This sequence joins TRBV11-3 and TRBJ2-2; D is uncertain. Germline V CDR1 and CDR2: SGHNT, YENEEA. The CDR3 covers 13 residues. V was pared by 0 bases and J by 5 bases, with 4 bases between. The CDR3 here is CASSLDFTGELFF. In nucleotides, the CDR3 is TGTGCCAGCAGCTTAGATTTTACCGGGGAGCTGTTTTTT. Full variable domain (remainder filled in from reference TRBV11-3 and TRBJ2-2): EAGVVQSPRYKIIEKKQPVAFWCNPISGHNTLYWYLQNLGQGPELLIRYENEEAVDDSQLPKDRFSAERLKGVDSTLKIQPAELGDSAVYLCASSLDFTGELFFGEGSRLTVL.